The clone carrying this T cell receptor (beta chain) occurred many times. The authors amplified TCR beta CDR3 regions from RNA transcripts. First-round RT-PCR used HTBI primers; second-round multiplex PCR followed. MiXCR was run by TCRdb on the multiplex PCR reads, yielding one entry per CDR3 protein. The sample carries about 210,000 distinct CDR3 sequences, about 32% recorded once. The data derive from a study of Graves' ophthalmopathy and Graves' hyperthyroidism. The CDR3 spans 14 residues. The V and J ends lost 6 bases and 4 bases respectively, with 13 bases between them. From germline, CDR1 is SNHLY and CDR2 FYNNEI.

This chain uses TRBV2 with TRBJ1-5; D possibly corresponds to TRBD1 (6 bases). The clonotype was recovered from a man aged 50 or older with Graves' ophthalmopathy. The sequenced sample consisted of peripheral blood. CDR3 loop: CASRREGGNQPQHF. CDR3 DNA: TGTGCCAGCAGGAGGGAAGGGGGAAATCAGCCCCAGCATTTT.